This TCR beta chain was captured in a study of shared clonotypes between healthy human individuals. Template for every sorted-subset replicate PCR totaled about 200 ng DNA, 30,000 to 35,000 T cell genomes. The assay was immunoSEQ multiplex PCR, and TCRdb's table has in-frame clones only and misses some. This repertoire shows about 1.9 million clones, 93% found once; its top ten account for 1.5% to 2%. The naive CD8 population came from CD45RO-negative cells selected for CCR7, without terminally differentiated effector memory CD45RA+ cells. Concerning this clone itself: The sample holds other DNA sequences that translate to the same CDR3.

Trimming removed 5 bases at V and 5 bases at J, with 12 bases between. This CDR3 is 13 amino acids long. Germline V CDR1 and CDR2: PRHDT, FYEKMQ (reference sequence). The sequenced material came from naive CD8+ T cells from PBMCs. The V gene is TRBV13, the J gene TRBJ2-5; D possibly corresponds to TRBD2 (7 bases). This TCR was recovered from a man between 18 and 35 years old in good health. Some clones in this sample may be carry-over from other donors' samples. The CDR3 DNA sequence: TGTGCCAGCAGCCCGGAGGGGGGGGAGACCCAGTACTTC. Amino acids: CASSPEGGETQYF.